Below, 7 T cell receptor beta chains from the same sample are listed, as sequenced in a study of OX40 agonist ivuxolimab in advanced cancers. Assay used: immunoSEQ multiplex PCR; TCRdb lists only in-frame clones, some missing. This sample carries tens of thousands of clones, more than 75% of them seen once, and the ten largest clones take roughly 0.79%. Sequenced here: CD4+ or CD8+ T cells sorted from blood, sampled in a trial of the OX40 agonist ivuxolimab. Every receptor here comes from an adult with an advanced solid tumor such as melanoma, head and neck, liver or kidney cancer.

The chain recombines TRBV4-3 with TRBJ2-7; 7 bases fit TRBD1. Trimming removed 4 bases from V and 3 bases from J; junction bases left unmatched: 9. This CDR3 region has 15 residues. Germline CDR1 LGHNA, CDR2 YSLEER. This CDR3 is CASSPQGQTLYEQYF. CDR3 DNA sequence: TGCGCCAGCAGCCCCCAGGGACAGACTCTCTACGAGCAGTACTTC.

The rearrangement joins TRBV5-1 to TRBJ2-3; 16 bases match TRBD2. Trimming took 3 bases from V and 4 from J; bases not matched to a gene: 11. Per the germline V gene, CDR1 is SGHRS and CDR2 is YFSETQ. The CDR3 length is 19 residues. CDR3 in DNA: TGCGCCAGCAGCTCCCGGCCCGGGACTAGCGGGAGGGCGTCAGATACGCAGTATTTT. It yields the protein CASSSRPGTSGRASDTQYF.

The chain is built from TRBV18 and TRBJ2-5; possible D gene TRBD1, 6 bases. This CDR3 is 13 amino acids long. V lost 3 bases to trimming and J lost 1 base, with 6 bases between them. CDR1 KGHSH and CDR2 LQKENI come from the germline V gene. The CDR3 nucleotides are TGTGCCAGCTCACCGGGGGCCCAAGAGACCCAGTACTTC. Translated: CASSPGAQETQYF. Complete variable domain (other parts from reference TRBV18 and TRBJ2-5): NAGVMQNPRHLVRRRGQEARLRCSPMKGHSHVYWYRQLPEEGLKFMVYLQKENIIDESGMPKERFSAEFPKEGPSILRIQQVVRGDSAAYFCASSPGAQETQYFGPGTRLLVL.

This chain joins TRBV28 and TRBJ2-3; D unresolved. This CDR3 has 16 residues. Trimming pared 2 bases from V and 0 bases from J, leaving 12 bases between. In germline, CDR1 is MDHEN, CDR2 SYDVKM. DNA of the CDR3: TGTGCCAGCAGTTTAATAACCAGTGCTAGCACAGATACGCAGTATTTT. Translating gives CASSLITSASTDTQYF.

A word on this clone: A much larger clone sits a single nucleotide away, making a read error possible. The gene calls are TRBV18 and TRBJ1-1, with D unclear. Germline V gene data show CDR1 as KGHSH and CDR2 as LQKENI. V was cut by 0 bases and J by 1 base, with 12 bases left in between. The CDR3 spans 16 residues. In DNA, the CDR3 is TGTGCCAGCTCACCACCGAGTCAGAGATCGAACACTGAAGCTTTCTTT. Its translation: CASSPPSQRSNTEAFF. The full variable domain, in which reference TRBV18 and TRBJ1-1 provide the parts outside the CDR3, is NAGVMQNPRHLVRRRGQEARLRCSPMKGHSHVYWYRQLPEEGLKFMVYLQKENIIDESGMPKERFSAEFPKEGPSILRIQQVVRGDSAAYFCASSPPSQRSNTEAFFGQGTRLTVV.

This clone turned up a few times. CDR3 bases: TGTGCCAGTAGTGGGGGATGGCTGAACTATGGCTACACCTTC. Translation gives CASSGGWLNYGYTF. The rearrangement links TRBV19 to TRBJ1-2; a weak D match, TRBD1 (5 bases). The V and J ends lost 5 bases and 2 bases respectively, with 12 bases between them. Germline-derived CDR1 and CDR2 are LNHDA and SQIVND (reference sequence). CDR3 length: 14 residues. Complete variable domain (other parts from reference TRBV19 and TRBJ1-2): DGGITQSPKYLFRKEGQNVTLSCEQNLNHDAMYWYRQDPGQGLRLIYYSQIVNDFQKGDIAEGYSVSREKKESFPLTVTSAQKNPTAFYLCASSGGWLNYGYTFGSGTRLTVV.

The count of this clone is one. The chain couples TRBV29-1 to TRBJ1-5; tentative D call: TRBD1 (5 bases). CDR3 length: 13 residues. CDR1 and CDR2 (germline): SQVTM, ANQGSEA. Trimming shortened V by 7 bases and J by 7 bases, and 17 bases separated the two germline ends. CDR3 sequence (DNA): TGCAGCGCGGAGGAGGGGCGGGGGCAGCCCCAGCATTTT. Amino acid sequence: CSAEEGRGQPQHF.